This T cell receptor beta chain originates from a study of CD8 T cells in Susac syndrome. Sequencing of TCR beta was performed on blood CD8+ T cells and on blood CD4+ T cells. Patients with stable or active relapsing-remitting disease, all of them treatment-naive, made up the multiple sclerosis controls. TEMRA cells were FACS-enriched, while CD8+ and CD4+ T cells were negatively isolated. Reverse transcription of roughly 0.45 to 1 ug RNA was performed with random hexamers. Across 54 Vbeta and 13 Jbeta, immunoSEQ multiplex PCR amplified TCR beta CDR3. TCRdb re-derived calls from the immunoSEQ multiplex PCR reads in MiXCR, one entry per CDR3 protein. The table shows around 220,000 distinct CDR3 sequences, with 92% occurring only once. The CDR3 covers 20 residues.

This TCR was recovered from a human donor with multiple sclerosis. This rearrangement joins TRBV21-1 to TRBJ2-2; the table calls TRBD1, which could not be checked here. TRBV21-1 is listed as a pseudogene. The sample taken for sequencing was CD8+ T cells from PBMCs. The CDR3 sequence is CASSKGQGLIPKHPAGELFF. Here the CDR3 DNA reads TGTGCCAGCAGCAAGGGTCAGGGGTTAATCCCGAAGCACCCTGCCGGGGAGCTGTTTTTT.